These 27 T cell receptor beta chains originate from one sample sequenced in a study of identical twins. TCRdb fed the 5' RACE reads into MiXCR, producing one record per CDR3 protein. The table lists about 240,000 distinct CDR3 sequences, roughly an eighth of them singletons. The sample was also linked to a second study, of yellow fever vaccine responses in identical twins.

Sequenced: memory (CD45RO+) T cells sorted from blood. The receptors derive from a woman younger than 35 in good health.

This clonotype has a handful of counts. The rearrangement links TRBV6-2 or TRBV6-3 to TRBJ2-7; D gene unclear. V was pared by 5 bases and J by 5 bases, with 16 bases between. The CDR3 runs to 14 residues. Germline V gene data show CDR1 as MNHEY and CDR2 as SVGEGT. DNA of the CDR3: TGTGCCAGCAGTCAAGAACCCCCAGCCCACGAGCAGTACTTC. It yields the protein CASSQEPPAHEQYF.

The chain is built from TRBV5-5 and TRBJ2-1, with 9 bases aligning to TRBD1. The CDR3 consists of 16 residues. Germline CDR1 SGHKS, CDR2 YYEKEE (reference sequence). V lost 1 base to trimming and J lost 6 bases; unmatched junction nucleotides: 8. The CDR3 DNA reads TGTGCCAGCAGCTTGCGTGGGACAGGGCTAGGCAATGAGCAGTTCTTC. Amino acid sequence: CASSLRGTGLGNEQFF.

In DNA form, the CDR3 reads TGTGCCAGCAGCCCCGCCCCCCGTCGGAATGAGCAGTTCTTC. It yields the protein CASSPAPRRNEQFF. This chain uses TRBV3-1 with TRBJ2-1; D unresolved. CDR1 is LGHDT, CDR2 YNNKEL, per germline (reference sequence). The CDR3 runs to 14 residues. Between the trimmed V and J ends, which lost 4 bases and 7 bases, there was a span of 14 bases.

The chain carries TRBV11-1 and TRBJ2-3, with TRBD1 matching over 8 bases. Losses at the gene ends were 5 bases for V and 4 bases for J; bases not matched to a gene: 5. The CDR3 is 14 residues long. Germline CDR1 SGHAT, CDR2 FQDESV (reference sequence). DNA of the CDR3: TGTGCCAGCAGCCCACGGACAGGGCCAGATACGCAGTATTTT. Translated: CASSPRTGPDTQYF.

V gene TRBV18 combines with J gene TRBJ2-7; either TRBD1 or TRBD2 may fit D (5 bases each). Germline V gene lookup returns CDR1 KGHSH and CDR2 LQKENI. This CDR3 contains 15 residues. Trimming removed 4 bases at V and 1 base at J, with 14 bases between. CDR3 loop: CASSLFRDASYEQYF. Written as DNA, the CDR3 is TGTGCCAGCTCACTATTCCGGGACGCATCCTACGAGCAGTACTTC.

V and J are TRBV20-1 and TRBJ2-2, with 7 bases lining up with TRBD2. This CDR3 has 15 amino acids. Trimming at V came to 6 bases and at J to 7 bases, leaving 14 bases not matched to a gene. CDR1 and CDR2 from the germline V gene are DFQATT and SNEGSKA (reference sequence). The CDR3, as DNA: TGCAGTGCCCCGACGGGGGGAAACGATTACGGGGAGCTGTTTTTT. It encodes CSAPTGGNDYGELFF.

The CDR3 protein is CASSQDHGINPFSYNSPLHF. The CDR3 DNA sequence: TGCGCCAGCAGCCAAGATCACGGAATAAACCCCTTCTCCTATAATTCACCCCTCCACTTT. The chain couples TRBV4-1 to TRBJ1-6; D is uncertain. The CDR3 consists of 20 residues. Germline V lookup: CDR1 MGHRA, CDR2 YSYEKL. Between the trimmed V and J ends, which lost 0 bases and 0 bases, there was a span of 18 bases.

This clonotype was observed a handful of times. The chain employs TRBV9 and TRBJ2-1, with TRBD1 matching 9 bases. J gave up 8 bases and V 3 bases, and 9 bases lay outside the gene matches. Germline V gene data show CDR1 as SGDLS and CDR2 as YYNGEE. The CDR3 consists of 15 residues. In DNA, the CDR3 is TGTGCCAGCAGCGCCCGACAGGGGGGGTTGCATGAGCAGTTCTTC. Amino acid sequence: CASSARQGGLHEQFF. Drawing the rest from reference TRBV9 and TRBJ2-1, the complete variable domain is DSGVTQTPKHLITATGQRVTLRCSPRSGDLSVYWYQQSLDQGLQFLIQYYNGEERAKGNILERFSAQQFPDLHSELNLSSLELGDSALYFCASSARQGGLHEQFFGPGTRLTVL.

This clonotype was picked up many times. V and J are TRBV5-5 and TRBJ1-4, with D hard to call. The V end lost 4 bases, the J end lost 3 bases, and 10 bases lay between the germline ends. The CDR3 is made up of 14 amino acids. The germline gives CDR1 SGHKS, CDR2 YYEKEE (reference sequence). CDR3 sequence reads: CASSQVGPNEKLFF. The CDR3 coding sequence is TGTGCCAGCAGCCAGGTTGGACCTAATGAAAAACTGTTTTTT. Filled out from reference TRBV5-5 and TRBJ1-4, the complete variable domain reads DAGVTQSPTHLIKTRGQQVTLRCSPISGHKSVSWYQQVLGQGPQFIFQYYEKEERGRGNFPDRFSARQFPNYSSELNVNALLLGDSALYLCASSQVGPNEKLFFGSGTQLSVL.

This clonotype appeared many times. The genes are TRBV3-1 and TRBJ2-3; TRBD2 matches at 7 bases. The CDR3 is 16 amino acids. Unmatched junction bases numbered 12, after V lost 7 bases and J lost 2 bases. Germline CDR1 is LGHDT and CDR2 is YNNKEL (reference sequence). In DNA form, the CDR3 reads TGTGCCAGCACCCTAGGAATGGGGGGGACCACAGATACGCAGTATTTT. Translating it yields CASTLGMGGTTDTQYF.

A few counts support this clonotype. This chain uses TRBV9 with TRBJ2-1; 10 nucleotides align to TRBD2. The V segment lost 1 base and the J segment 6 bases; nucleotides outside the gene matches: 7. This CDR3 is 16 amino acids long. Germline-derived CDR1 and CDR2 are SGDLS and YYNGEE. In DNA, the CDR3 is TGTGCCAGCAGCGTAACTGCTAGCGGGGGCACCAATGAGCAGTTCTTC. As protein: CASSVTASGGTNEQFF.

This clonotype was counted only a few times. The chain has TRBV5-8 and TRBJ2-2; 11 nucleotides match TRBD2. Germline trimming cut 4 bases from V and 0 bases from J; bases unmatched to any gene: 2. The germline CDR1 and CDR2 sequences are SGHTS and YDEGEE. The CDR3 consists of 16 residues. Here the CDR3 reads CASSALAGANTGELFF. The DNA of the CDR3 is TGTGCCAGCAGCGCACTAGCGGGAGCGAACACCGGGGAGCTGTTTTTT.

This clonotype was counted between two and nine times. The chain links TRBV5-6 to TRBJ2-5; 9 bases are a match to TRBD1. There are 15 residues in the CDR3. The V gene's germline CDR1 is SGHDT and CDR2 YYEEEE. J gave up 2 bases and V 5 bases, and 7 bases lay outside the gene matches. This chain's CDR3 is CASRYTGGSQETQYF. The CDR3 DNA reads TGTGCCAGCAGATACACAGGGGGCTCTCAAGAGACCCAGTACTTC.

A few counts support this clonotype. J is TRBJ2-7 and V is TRBV27; no reliable D call. This CDR3 comprises 12 residues. The V and J ends lost 2 bases and 3 bases respectively, with 5 bases between them. CDR1 is MNHEY, CDR2 SMNVEV, per germline (reference sequence). CDR3 protein: CASSLKGYEQYF. Here the CDR3 DNA reads TGTGCCAGCAGTTTAAAGGGCTACGAGCAGTACTTC.

This clonotype was observed a few times. The rearrangement joins TRBV20-1 to TRBJ1-5; D unresolved. The V end was cut by 6 bases, the J end by 0 bases, with 9 bases between. The length of the CDR3 is 13 residues. Germline assignment: CDR1 DFQATT and CDR2 SNEGSKA (reference sequence). The DNA of the CDR3 is TGCAGTGCGGCGGGTGGTAGCAATCAGCCCCAGCATTTT. Translation gives CSAAGGSNQPQHF.

This chain links TRBV6-1 with TRBJ1-6, with D possibly matching TRBD1 (6 bases). V dropped 5 bases and J dropped 10 bases, with 18 bases sitting between them. In germline, CDR1 is MNHNS, CDR2 SASEGT. The CDR3 is 15 amino acids. The chain's CDR3 is CASSMGGDNGSPLHF. For the CDR3, the DNA is TGTGCCAGCAGTATGGGGGGGGACAATGGGTCACCCCTCCACTTT.

This clonotype was seen more than once but under ten times. The chain is built from TRBV6-5 and TRBJ2-2; D ambiguous. This CDR3 is 16 amino acids long. V lost 2 bases and J 6 bases, leaving 16 bases between the germline ends. Germline-derived CDR1 and CDR2 are MNHEY and SVGAGI. The CDR3 coding sequence is TGTGCCAGCAGTTACGGCGCCACCGCAGTATCCGGGGAGCTGTTTTTT. Protein product: CASSYGATAVSGELFF.

The chain carries TRBV27 and TRBJ2-7; the D gene is possibly TRBD2 (5 bases). V lost 0 bases, J lost 3 bases, and 15 bases lay in between. Per the germline V gene, CDR1 is MNHEY and CDR2 is SMNVEV (reference sequence). This CDR3 contains 16 residues. CDR3 region: CASSLSWLAERYEQYF. In nucleotides, the CDR3 is TGTGCCAGCAGTTTATCGTGGCTAGCAGAGCGCTACGAGCAGTACTTC.

This clonotype was observed at least ten times. The chain employs TRBV12-3 or TRBV12-4 and TRBJ2-7, with TRBD1 identical over 8 bases. Losses at the gene ends were 5 bases for V and 6 bases for J; bases not matched to a gene: 6. CDR3 length: 13 amino acids. The CDR3 DNA reads TGTGCCAGCAGTCCCAGGGGGCTCGGCGAGCAGTACTTC. Its protein is CASSPRGLGEQYF.

This clonotype was picked up a small number of times. This chain links TRBV9 with TRBJ2-5, with TRBD1 matching 7 bases. Germline V CDR1 and CDR2: SGDLS, YYNGEE. J gave up 4 bases and V 3 bases, and 3 bases lay outside the gene matches. The CDR3 spans 13 residues. The CDR3 DNA reads as TGTGCCAGCAGCGCAGGGGGTGCAGAGACCCAGTACTTC. It codes for CASSAGGAETQYF.

This clonotype was detected ten times or more. The rearrangement uses TRBV5-1 and TRBJ2-6, with 8 nucleotides matching TRBD1. Germline V gene data show CDR1 as SGHRS and CDR2 as YFSETQ. This CDR3 is built from 18 residues. V lost 4 bases to trimming and J lost 0 bases; unmatched junction nucleotides: 9. The CDR3 loop reads CASSGQGSVNSGANVLTF. The CDR3 region has the DNA TGCGCCAGCAGCGGACAGGGTTCCGTTAACTCTGGGGCCAACGTCCTGACTTTC.

The table lists this clonotype with a few counts. J is TRBJ1-1 and V is TRBV10-3, with D unclear. The CDR3 extends over 13 amino acids. The V end lost 4 bases, the J end lost 1 base, and 7 bases lay between the germline ends. The V gene's germline CDR1 is ENHRY and CDR2 SYGVKD. CDR3 sequence reads: CAISGSKNTEAFF. CDR3 nucleotides: TGTGCCATCAGTGGGAGCAAGAACACTGAAGCTTTCTTT.

This sequence joins TRBV3-1 and TRBJ2-5; the match to TRBD2 covers 16 bases. The CDR3 has 17 residues. V gave up 3 bases and J gave up 5 bases; unmatched junction bases: 6. Germline lookup yields CDR1 LGHDT and CDR2 YNNKEL (reference sequence). CDR3: CASSQGTSGGALETQYF. The CDR3 DNA reads as TGTGCCAGCAGCCAGGGGACTAGCGGGGGGGCCCTGGAGACCCAGTACTTC.

The rearrangement joins TRBV12-3 or TRBV12-4 to TRBJ2-7; D may be TRBD1 (5 bases). Trimming removed 5 bases at V and 6 bases at J, with 14 bases between. The CDR3 has 13 residues. CDR3 amino acids: CASSPQGFGEQYF. Here the CDR3 DNA reads TGTGCCAGCAGTCCCCAGGGCTTCGGCGAGCAGTACTTC.

The gene calls are TRBV6-2 or TRBV6-3 and TRBJ1-1; TRBD1 matches at 7 bases. This CDR3 is 15 amino acids long. The germline V gene has CDR1 MNHEY and CDR2 SVGEGT. The trim removed 5 bases at V and 4 bases at J, leaving 10 bases unmatched. CDR3 region: CASSPSGTVSTEAFF. CDR3 in DNA: TGTGCCAGCAGTCCCTCGGGGACAGTAAGCACTGAAGCTTTCTTT.

In this sample, this clonotype turned up many times. The genes are TRBV27 and TRBJ2-7; D call uncertain. CDR1 and CDR2 (germline): MNHEY, SMNVEV (reference sequence). Trimming pared 2 bases from V and 6 bases from J, leaving 11 bases between. This CDR3 is 13 amino acids long. The chain's CDR3 is CASSLTSRSEQYF. For the CDR3, the DNA is TGTGCCAGCAGTTTAACGAGCCGTAGCGAGCAGTACTTC.

This clonotype was counted a few times. The J gene is TRBJ2-1, the V gene TRBV6-2 or TRBV6-3; 10 bases fit TRBD2. CDR3 length: 13 residues. Looked up from germline, CDR1 is MNHEY and CDR2 is SVGEGT. The V segment lost 6 bases and the J segment 14 bases; nucleotides outside the gene matches: 10. This CDR3 reads CASSLYSGRIEFF. For the CDR3, the DNA is TGTGCCAGCAGCCTCTATAGCGGGAGGATCGAGTTCTTC.